These T cell receptor beta chains were read from a single sample in a study of T-cell reconstitution after alpha-beta-depleted transplantation in children. Each CDR3 protein gets one entry after TCRdb re-called the PCR reads with MiXCR. The table includes about 590,000 distinct CDR3 sequences, over 10% detected once. This sample comprised PBMCs, mostly from graft donor cells, obtained 360 days after TCRalphabeta/CD19-depleted stem cell transplant. These receptors all come from a male patient younger than 18 who had a stem cell transplant for acute myeloid leukemia, so the T cells may come from the graft donor. CDR3s include the opening cysteine and the closing phenylalanine or tryptophan. A D gene is named only where the DNA matches it firmly. Rows may omit the clone size; those that give it use once, few, many or a size class.

size,D,J,V,CDR3,DNA
few,TRBD1,TRBJ1-5,TRBV4-1,CASSQDRGQGHQPQHF,TGCGCCAGCAGCCAAGATAGGGGACAGGGGCACCAGCCCCAGCATTTT
few,TRBD1,TRBJ2-7,TRBV5-1,CASSHRTGAYEQYF,TGCGCCAGCAGTCACCGGACAGGCGCTTACGAGCAGTACTTC
many,TRBD1,TRBJ2-3,TRBV7-7,CASSLAPFDRVGTDTQYF,TGTGCTAGCAGCTTAGCCCCCTTCGACAGGGTTGGCACAGATACGCAGTATTTT
many,NA,TRBJ1-1,TRBV7-8,CASSRPGLLNTEAFF,TGTGCCAGCAGCCGACCGGGACTTTTGAACACTGAAGCTTTCTTT
many,NA,TRBJ2-1,TRBV5-1,CASSLGLFSYNEQFF,TGCGCCAGCAGCTTGGGGCTTTTCTCCTACAATGAGCAGTTCTTC
few,TRBD2,TRBJ2-1,TRBV7-3,CASGGGSGRFAHTSYNEQFF,TGTGCCAGCGGCGGGGGTAGCGGGAGATTTGCCCACACCTCCTACAATGAGCAGTTCTTC
few,TRBD2,TRBJ2-7,TRBV20-1,CSARDPSGLTYEQYF,TGCAGTGCTAGAGATCCTAGCGGGCTTACCTACGAGCAGTACTTC
many,TRBD1,TRBJ2-1,TRBV29-1,CSVDRGSDNEQFF,TGCAGCGTGGACAGGGGGTCGGACAATGAGCAGTTCTTC
many,NA,TRBJ2-2,TRBV9,CASSVAVRNPTGELFF,TGTGCCAGCAGCGTAGCAGTGCGGAATCCTACCGGGGAGCTGTTTTTT
few,TRBD1,TRBJ2-7,TRBV7-9,CASQPTRDRGFIYEQYF,TGTGCCAGCCAACCAACTCGGGACAGGGGGTTTATCTACGAGCAGTACTTC
NA,TRBD2,TRBJ2-7,TRBV20-1,CSAAREGAGYEQYF,TGCAGTGCCGCGCGGGAGGGGGCAGGCTACGAGCAGTACTTC
NA,NA,TRBJ1-2,TRBV12-3/TRBV12-4,CASSRTGLTNYGYTF,TGTGCCAGCAGTCGTACGGGGCTTACTAACTATGGCTACACCTTC
few,NA,TRBJ2-7,TRBV19,CASSIGPGFSYEQYF,TGTGCCAGTAGTATAGGGCCAGGTTTCTCCTACGAGCAGTACTTC
NA,NA,TRBJ1-1,TRBV20-1,CSARDWGSHMNTEAFF,TGCAGTGCTAGAGATTGGGGTTCACACATGAACACTGAAGCTTTCTTT
NA,TRBD2,TRBJ2-7,TRBV6-1,CASSGTGGGEQYF,TGTGCCAGCAGTGGTACTGGGGGGGGGGAGCAGTACTTC
many,TRBD2,TRBJ2-1,TRBV5-1,CASSFGLAGHNEQFF,TGCGCCAGCAGCTTTGGACTAGCGGGACACAATGAGCAGTTCTTC
NA,TRBD2,TRBJ2-7,TRBV20-1,CSAGAGLLPYEQYF,TGCAGTGCTGGGGCGGGACTACTCCCCTACGAGCAGTACTTC
few,TRBD2,TRBJ2-7,TRBV20-1,CSARIAGGPHEQYF,TGCAGTGCTAGGATAGCGGGAGGGCCTCACGAGCAGTACTTC
NA,TRBD2,TRBJ2-3,TRBV5-4,CARSAGGNTDTQYF,TGTGCCAGGTCGGCCGGGGGGAACACAGATACGCAGTATTTT
NA,TRBD2,TRBJ2-7,TRBV20-1,CSARSQRENEQYF,TGCAGTGCTAGATCCCAGCGGGAGAACGAGCAGTACTTC
few,TRBD2,TRBJ2-3,TRBV7-8,CASSSSGRNTDTQYF,TGTGCCAGCAGCTCTAGCGGGAGGAACACAGATACGCAGTATTTT
many,TRBD2,TRBJ2-7,TRBV20-1,CSAHQELAVNDYEQYF,TGCAGTGCTCACCAGGAACTAGCGGTAAATGACTACGAGCAGTACTTC
NA,TRBD1,TRBJ1-5,TRBV6-5,CASIYRTGDQPQHF,TGTGCCAGCATTTACCGGACAGGGGATCAGCCCCAGCATTTT
NA,NA,TRBJ2-1,TRBV25-1,CASSEGTGKIYNEQFF,TGTGCCAGCAGTGAAGGTACGGGAAAGATCTACAATGAGCAGTTCTTC
NA,TRBD2,TRBJ2-4,TRBV27,CASSSGLAGGVQYF,TGTGCCAGCAGTTCAGGGCTAGCGGGAGGGGTTCAGTACTTC
few,TRBD2,TRBJ2-7,TRBV5-1,CASSQREEVEQYF,TGCGCCAGCAGCCAGCGGGAGGAGGTCGAGCAGTACTTC
many,NA,TRBJ2-3,TRBV29-1,CSLIPGYTDTQYF,TGCAGCCTCATTCCGGGTTACACAGATACGCAGTATTTT
few,NA,TRBJ1-1,TRBV29-1,CSVDGRGSTEAFF,TGCAGCGTTGATGGACGGGGGTCCACTGAAGCTTTCTTT
many,TRBD1,TRBJ1-2,TRBV27,CASSFPGTGHGYTF,TGTGCCAGCAGTTTCCCCGGGACAGGGCATGGCTACACCTTC
many,NA,TRBJ2-1,TRBV7-9,CASSISGWNEQFF,TGTGCCAGCAGCATATCAGGGTGGAATGAGCAGTTCTTC
few,NA,TRBJ2-3,TRBV15,CATSGRRTDTQYF,TGTGCCACCAGCGGACGACGCACAGATACGCAGTATTTT
many,TRBD2,TRBJ2-7,TRBV28,CASSWTSGHEQYF,TGTGCCAGCAGTTGGACTAGCGGCCACGAGCAGTACTTC
NA,TRBD1,TRBJ2-3,TRBV7-3,CASSLPGQGDTQYF,TGTGCCAGCAGCCTGCCGGGACAGGGGGATACGCAGTATTTT
many,NA,TRBJ2-7,TRBV6-2/TRBV6-3,CASSYFRVTGEQYF,TGTGCCAGCAGTTACTTTCGGGTGACGGGGGAGCAGTACTTC
NA,NA,TRBJ2-6,TRBV28,CASSLRERHFSGANVLTF,TGTGCCAGCAGTTTACGGGAAAGACATTTCTCTGGGGCCAACGTCCTGACTTTC
few,NA,TRBJ1-3,TRBV28,CASSLKGVKSSGNTIYF,TGTGCCAGCAGTTTAAAGGGCGTGAAAAGCTCTGGAAACACCATATATTTT
NA,TRBD1,TRBJ2-7,TRBV20-1,CSASKDRGTYEQYF,TGCAGTGCTAGCAAGGACAGGGGAACCTATGAGCAGTACTTC
NA,TRBD1,TRBJ2-1,TRBV18,CASSPIHHGQGGNEQFF,TGTGCCAGCTCACCGATACACCATGGACAGGGAGGCAATGAGCAGTTCTTC
NA,NA,TRBJ2-3,TRBV30,CAWSPSHAPLTDTQYF,TGTGCCTGGAGTCCCTCCCACGCTCCTCTAACAGATACGCAGTATTTT
many,NA,TRBJ2-7,TRBV6-1,CASSRTSAYEQYF,TGTGCCAGCAGTCGAACCAGTGCCTACGAGCAGTACTTC
few,TRBD2,TRBJ2-5,TRBV4-3,CASSRRTGRGLAGQQETQYF,TGCGCCAGCAGCCGCCGGACAGGGAGGGGACTAGCGGGTCAACAAGAGACCCAGTACTTC
few,NA,TRBJ2-7,TRBV29-1,CSALPGGDEQYF,TGCAGCGCCCTCCCTGGGGGAGACGAGCAGTACTTC